This record concerns one T cell receptor beta chain sequence. Its antigen is unidentified. CDR1 is DFQATT, CDR2 SNEGSKA, per germline (reference sequence). This CDR3 is built from 15 residues. V was pared by 5 bases and J by 2 bases, with 7 bases of the junction left unmatched. This record belongs to a study of early T cells in non-severe SARS-CoV-2 infection. Across the whole study: Sequencing targeted bulk RNA from unsorted whole blood, leaving chains unpaired. Study-wide results and limits: VDJdb matches were skewed toward anti-spike CD8 T cell responses.

Researchers attached unique molecular identifiers to individual cDNA molecules. One entry per CDR3 protein, called by TCRdb with MiXCR from the 5' RACE reads. The sample holds 100,000 to 120,000 distinct CDR3 sequences, about 12% seen once. The chain employs TRBV20-1 and TRBJ2-7; 12 bases match TRBD2. The starting material was whole blood, obtained at baseline. The clonotype originates from an adult who was a healthcare worker with PCR-confirmed SARS-CoV-2 infection or an uninfected control (not recorded which). The CDR3 nucleotides are TGCAGTGCTTCCCGACTAGCGGGGGTCGCCTACGAGCAGTACTTC. It translates to CSASRLAGVAYEQYF.